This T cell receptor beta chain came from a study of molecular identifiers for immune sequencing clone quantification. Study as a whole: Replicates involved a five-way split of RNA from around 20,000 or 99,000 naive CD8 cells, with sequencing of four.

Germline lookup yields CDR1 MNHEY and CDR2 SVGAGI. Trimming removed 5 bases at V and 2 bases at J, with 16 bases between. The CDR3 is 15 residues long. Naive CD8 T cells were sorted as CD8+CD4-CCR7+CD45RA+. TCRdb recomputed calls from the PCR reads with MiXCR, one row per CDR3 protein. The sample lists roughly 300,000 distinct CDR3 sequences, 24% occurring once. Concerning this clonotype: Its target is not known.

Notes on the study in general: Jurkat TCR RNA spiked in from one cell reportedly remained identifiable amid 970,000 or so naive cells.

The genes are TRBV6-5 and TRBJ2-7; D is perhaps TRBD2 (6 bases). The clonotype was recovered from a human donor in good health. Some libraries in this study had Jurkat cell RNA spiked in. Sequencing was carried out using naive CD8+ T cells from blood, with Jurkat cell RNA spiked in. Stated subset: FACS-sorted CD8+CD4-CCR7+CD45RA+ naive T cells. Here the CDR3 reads CASSPSVGGTYEQYF. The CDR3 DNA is TGTGCCAGCAGTCCTTCCGTGGGGGGAACCTACGAGCAGTACTTC.